Each of the 9 T cell receptor beta chains below was sequenced from the same sample in a study of blood T cell repertoires in COVID-19. Libraries were prepared by immunoSEQ multiplex PCR; TCRdb keeps only in-frame clonotypes and omits some of them. Here the sample spans about 370,000 clones, more than 80% being singletons. Sequenced sample: PBMCs or T cells enriched from blood (not recorded which). These receptors were obtained from a young man who had recovered from COVID-19.

The chain carries TRBV27 and TRBJ2-5, with 9 bases identical to TRBD2. The length of the CDR3 is 15 residues. Germline V CDR1 and CDR2: MNHEY, SMNVEV (reference sequence). The trim removed 4 bases at V and 5 bases at J, leaving 8 bases unmatched. CDR3 in DNA: TGTGCCAGCAGTTACGGCGGGAGGGCCGGGGAGACCCAGTACTTC. Its translation: CASSYGGRAGETQYF.

The chain links TRBV7-9 to TRBJ2-3; TRBD2 agrees at 10 bases. CDR1 and CDR2 (germline): SEHNR, FQNEAQ (reference sequence). The CDR3 covers 15 residues. V gave up 4 bases and J gave up 0 bases; unmatched junction bases: 1. The CDR3 DNA reads as TGTGCCAGCAGCTCTAGCGGGAGTAGCACAGATACGCAGTATTTT. As protein: CASSSSGSSTDTQYF.

The V call is TRBV21-1, the J call TRBJ1-2. TRBV21-1 is noted as a pseudogene. CDR3 length: 13 amino acids. The CDR3 nucleotides read TGTGCCAGCAGCAATACCCTTGAGTGCGGCTACACCTTC. Protein: CASSNTLECGYTF.

The chain couples TRBV2 to TRBJ2-7, with 7 bases identical to TRBD2. The junction had 5 bases not matched to a gene; V was cut back by 3 bases and J by 0 bases. Germline lookup yields CDR1 SNHLY and CDR2 FYNNEI. This CDR3 region has 15 residues. Here the CDR3 DNA reads TGTGCCAGCAGTGACGTAGGGGAGGGCTCCTACGAGCAGTACTTC. The encoded protein is CASSDVGEGSYEQYF.

V gene TRBV10-2 combines with J gene TRBJ2-5, with 7 bases lining up with TRBD2. CDR3 size: 13 residues. CDR1 and CDR2 from the germline V gene are WSHSY and SAAADI. V lost 0 bases and J lost 9; bases outside the gene matches: 4. This chain's CDR3 is CASSESLGGAQYF. For the CDR3, the DNA is TGCGCCAGCAGTGAGTCCCTGGGAGGGGCCCAGTACTTC.

The chain links TRBV19 to TRBJ1-2, with TRBD1 matching over 9 bases. This CDR3 has 13 residues. CDR1 LNHDA and CDR2 SQIVND come from the germline V gene (reference sequence). Trimming removed 5 bases from V and 4 bases from J; junction bases left unmatched: 2. The DNA of the CDR3 is TGTGCCAGTAGTTCGGACAGGGGCTATGGCTACACCTTC. It specifies CASSSDRGYGYTF.

V and J are TRBV3-1 (or the pseudogene TRBV3-2) and TRBJ1-1; D is perhaps TRBD1 (5 bases). The ends were cut back, 5 bases at V and 4 bases at J, with 11 bases in the middle. CDR3 length: 13 amino acids. Germline loops: CDR1 LGHDT, CDR2 YNNKEL (reference sequence). CDR3 residues: CASSSIRGTEAFF. The CDR3 region has the DNA TGTGCCAGCAGCTCCATAAGGGGCACTGAAGCTTTCTTT.

The chain carries TRBV19 and TRBJ1-5; D unresolved. CDR3 size: 14 residues. Germline CDR1 and CDR2: LNHDA and SQIVND (reference sequence). The ends were cut back, 0 bases at V and 4 bases at J, with 7 bases in the middle. The CDR3 region is CASSIDAGNQPQHF. The CDR3 DNA sequence: TGTGCCAGTAGTATAGATGCGGGTAATCAGCCCCAGCATTTT.

The chain links TRBV3-1 (or the pseudogene TRBV3-2) to TRBJ2-2, with 10 bases matching TRBD2. The junction had 6 bases not matched to a gene; V was cut back by 4 bases and J by 4 bases. CDR3 size: 16 residues. Per germline, CDR1 LGHDT and CDR2 YNNKEL (reference sequence). CDR3 in DNA: TGTGCCAGCAGCCTATTTAGCGGGGGGACCACCGGGGAGCTGTTTTTT. This translates into CASSLFSGGTTGELFF.